This record covers a single T cell receptor (beta chain). What it binds is unknown. Germline V gives CDR1 SGHNT, CDR2 YYREEE (reference sequence). The CDR3 spans 13 residues. Trimming removed 4 bases from V and 6 bases from J; junction bases left unmatched: 3. This record comes from a study of T cell responses to AZD1222 COVID-19 vaccine. Study-wide results and limits: At baseline, just a handful of AZD1222 recipients tested seropositive. Of spike-specific TCRs, nearly half reportedly target regions left unmutated in variants. Donors were chiefly white British, with a greater number of females, and clonal diversity was perhaps underestimated.

This table comes from immunoSEQ multiplex PCR, and its TCRdb copy is limited to in-frame clones, with some not included. The table lists 90,000 to 100,000 clones, about 88% of them singletons, with approximately 15% in the top ten. The V call is TRBV5-4, the J call TRBJ2-3, with 9 bases identical to TRBD2. Material: peripheral blood, obtained 28 days after the second AZD1222 dose. This TCR was sampled from an adult who received the AZD1222 COVID-19 vaccine. CDR3 residues: CASSAGGRDTQYF. DNA for the CDR3: TGTGCCAGCAGCGCGGGAGGGCGGGATACGCAGTATTTT. Full variable domain (outside the CDR3, taken from reference TRBV5-4 and TRBJ2-3): ETGVTQSPTHLIKTRGQQVTLRCSSQSGHNTVSWYQQALGQGPQFIFQYYREEENGRGNFPPRFSGLQFPNYSSELNVNALELDDSALYLCASSAGGRDTQYFGPGTRLTVL.